This passage covers 25 T cell receptor beta chains from one sample sequenced in a study of cytomegalovirus exposure and HLA in healthy donors. It was with 60 Vbeta and 13 Jbeta primers that the PCR ran. Some clones are missing from TCRdb's copy, which holds only in-frame ones; the method was immunoSEQ multiplex PCR. Here the sample spans roughly 200,000 clones, around nine tenths being singletons. Material: PBMCs. These receptor sequences come from a woman in her twenties or thirties in good health and CMV-seronegative.

The V call is TRBV2, the J call TRBJ1-2; tentative D call: TRBD1 (6 bases). In germline, CDR1 is SNHLY, CDR2 FYNNEI. Trimming pared 3 bases from V and 7 bases from J, leaving 9 bases between. This CDR3 has 12 residues. CDR3 sequence reads: CASSDYRAGYTF. The CDR3 bases are TGTGCCAGCAGTGATTACAGGGCTGGCTACACCTTC.

The rearrangement joins TRBV7-9 to TRBJ2-3, with 8 positions matching TRBD2. The ends lost 3 bases at V and 4 bases at J; junction bases unmatched: 9. This CDR3 is 16 amino acids long. Germline V gene sequence: CDR1 SEHNR, CDR2 FQNEAQ (reference sequence). The CDR3 DNA sequence: TGTGCCAGCAGCTTGGAACTAGCGGTCGGCGCAGATACGCAGTATTTT. This gives the protein CASSLELAVGADTQYF.

The CDR3 nucleotides read TGTGCCAGCAGTCGACAACCGGGGGGGGAGCAGTACTTC. Its translation: CASSRQPGGEQYF. The chain carries TRBV6-6 and TRBJ2-7, with 8 bases identical to TRBD2. Germline CDR1 and CDR2: MNHNY and SVGAGI (reference sequence). J was trimmed by 7 bases and V by 5 bases; bases with no gene match: 7. The CDR3 length is 13 residues.

V is TRBV5-1 and J is TRBJ2-5; 7 bases are shared with TRBD1. Trimming removed 0 bases from V and 9 bases from J; junction bases left unmatched: 14. The CDR3 is 16 amino acids. Germline V gene sequence: CDR1 SGHRS, CDR2 YFSETQ. CDR3 sequence: CASSLVVLDRAGAQYF. For the CDR3, the DNA is TGCGCCAGCAGCTTGGTCGTCCTCGACAGGGCTGGGGCCCAGTACTTC.

The genes are TRBV27 and TRBJ2-1; 11 bases line up with TRBD2. Germline V gene lookup returns CDR1 MNHEY and CDR2 SMNVEV (reference sequence). V dropped 4 bases and J dropped 6; count of bases not matched to a gene: 8. This CDR3 is built from 16 residues. The CDR3 region is CASSSVAGGPGNEQFF. In nucleotides, the CDR3 is TGTGCCAGCAGTTCCGTAGCGGGAGGGCCTGGCAATGAGCAGTTCTTC.

The chain is built from TRBV2 and TRBJ1-1, with 9 nucleotides matching TRBD1. With V trimmed by 4 bases and J by 2 bases, 2 bases remained unmatched. This CDR3 spans 14 amino acids. The germline CDR1 and CDR2 sequences are SNHLY and FYNNEI. The CDR3 nucleotides read TGTGCCAGCAGTGTAACAGGGGGCAACACTGAAGCTTTCTTT. Its translation is CASSVTGGNTEAFF.

V usage is TRBV7-8 and J usage is TRBJ2-1, with 13 bases fitting TRBD2. CDR1 and CDR2 (germline): SGHVS, FQNEAQ. There are 16 residues in the CDR3. J gave up 5 bases and V 8 bases, and 9 bases lay outside the gene matches. CDR3 DNA sequence: TGTGCCAGCGGGCGGACTAGCGGGGGATCGCACAATGAGCAGTTCTTC. Protein: CASGRTSGGSHNEQFF.

The CDR3 spells CASSRLANNYEQYF. CDR3 nucleotides: TGTGCCAGCAGCAGGCTAGCGAACAACTACGAGCAGTACTTC. The gene calls are TRBV7-8 and TRBJ2-7; D is possibly TRBD2 (6 bases). Germline-derived CDR1 and CDR2 are SGHVS and FQNEAQ. This CDR3 spans 14 amino acids. Trimming cost V 5 bases and J 3 bases, with 14 bases left between them.

The V gene is TRBV29-1, the J gene TRBJ2-5, with TRBD1 matching over 8 bases. Germline assignment: CDR1 SQVTM and CDR2 ANQGSEA. This CDR3 contains 13 residues. Germline trimming cut 6 bases from V and 4 bases from J; bases unmatched to any gene: 7. This chain's CDR3 is CSVHSTGGETQYF. CDR3 coding DNA: TGCAGCGTCCATTCAACAGGGGGAGAGACCCAGTACTTC.

This chain connects TRBV15 to TRBJ2-7; 11 bases agree with TRBD2. The CDR3 has 16 residues. Germline V CDR1 and CDR2: LNHNV, YYDKDF (reference sequence). V was clipped by 1 base and J by 4 bases; unmatched bases: 6. The CDR3, as DNA: TGTGCCACCAGCAGAGGGGAAAGACTAGCGGGGTACGAGCAGTACTTC. This sequence encodes CATSRGERLAGYEQYF.

The chain combines TRBV4-2 with TRBJ2-1; possible D gene TRBD2, 6 bases. The CDR3 length is 17 residues. V lost 0 bases and J 1 base, leaving 13 bases between the germline ends. Germline-derived CDR1 and CDR2 are LGHNA and YNFKEQ. This CDR3 is CASSQDLVRGSYNEQFF. The CDR3 coding sequence is TGTGCCAGCAGCCAAGATCTTGTGCGGGGTTCCTACAATGAGCAGTTCTTC.

The chain combines TRBV4-2 with TRBJ1-1, with D uncertain. The CDR3 totals 16 residues. Germline V gene lookup returns CDR1 LGHNA and CDR2 YNFKEQ. Trimming shortened V by 0 bases and J by 1 base, and 12 bases separated the two germline ends. The CDR3 here is CASSQDERAGNTEAFF. CDR3 DNA: TGTGCCAGCAGCCAAGATGAGAGGGCGGGGAACACTGAAGCTTTCTTT.

The chain is built from TRBV5-1 and TRBJ1-1; 8 bases agree with TRBD1. Unmatched junction bases numbered 4, after V lost 5 bases and J lost 1 base. The CDR3 is 14 residues long. CDR1 SGHRS and CDR2 YFSETQ come from the germline V gene. This CDR3 is CASRRGTGNTEAFF. The DNA for the CDR3 is TGCGCCAGCAGGAGGGGGACAGGGAACACTGAAGCTTTCTTT.

The V call is TRBV7-2, the J call TRBJ1-1; perhaps TRBD1 as D (5 bases). V was trimmed by 4 bases and J by 6 bases, leaving 12 bases between them. CDR3 length: 13 amino acids. The germline CDR1 and CDR2 sequences are SGHTA and FQGNSA. CDR3 sequence (DNA): TGTGCCAGCAGCTCGCAGGGTTTTGCTGAAGCTTTCTTT. This translates into CASSSQGFAEAFF.

This chain links TRBV18 with TRBJ2-2; no definite D call. The CDR3 runs to 12 residues. Germline CDR1 and CDR2: KGHSH and LQKENI. V lost 6 bases and J 5 bases, leaving 7 bases between the germline ends. The CDR3 DNA reads as TGTGCCAGCTCCCAAGAGACCGGGGAGCTGTTTTTT. This sequence encodes CASSQETGELFF. Using reference TRBV18 and TRBJ2-2 for the parts outside the CDR3, the full variable domain is NAGVMQNPRHLVRRRGQEARLRCSPMKGHSHVYWYRQLPEEGLKFMVYLQKENIIDESGMPKERFSAEFPKEGPSILRIQQVVRGDSAAYFCASSQETGELFFGEGSRLTVL.

This clone appeared a few times. This chain joins TRBV29-1 and TRBJ2-1; 7 nucleotides align to TRBD2. Germline V CDR1 and CDR2: SQVTM, ANQGSEA. This CDR3 contains 12 residues. With V trimmed by 6 bases and J by 7 bases, 6 bases remained unmatched. Here the CDR3 reads CSVVTSANEQFF. Written as DNA, the CDR3 is TGCAGCGTGGTTACTAGCGCGAATGAGCAGTTCTTC.

J is TRBJ2-1 and V is TRBV7-8; possible D gene TRBD2, 6 bases. The germline V gene has CDR1 SGHVS and CDR2 FQNEAQ. This CDR3 region has 17 residues. V was cut by 5 bases and J by 2 bases, with 19 bases left in between. Here the CDR3 reads CASSRRDGWKAYNEQFF. CDR3 nucleotide sequence: TGTGCCAGCAGCCGGAGGGACGGATGGAAAGCCTACAATGAGCAGTTCTTC.

This clone was counted a single time. V usage is TRBV10-2 and J usage is TRBJ2-2, with 16 bases lining up with TRBD2. The CDR3 runs 18 residues. The germline V gene has CDR1 WSHSY and CDR2 SAAADI. The junction had 8 bases not matched to a gene; V was cut back by 6 bases and J by 4 bases. The CDR3 spells CASRGTSGGASSTGELFF. The DNA of the CDR3 is TGCGCCAGCAGGGGGACTAGCGGGGGGGCCAGTTCCACCGGGGAGCTGTTTTTT.

The V and J genes are TRBV29-1 and TRBJ1-1; no clear D. Germline CDR1 SQVTM, CDR2 ANQGSEA. The CDR3 contains 11 residues. Trimming shortened V by 6 bases and J by 7 bases, and 12 bases separated the two germline ends. CDR3: CSVSAGYEAFF. Here the CDR3 DNA reads TGCAGCGTAAGTGCCGGGTATGAAGCTTTCTTT.

The chain is built from TRBV2 and TRBJ2-4; D gene uncertain. Germline lookup yields CDR1 SNHLY and CDR2 FYNNEI. The V end was cut by 2 bases, the J end by 0 bases, with 11 bases between. The CDR3 totals 16 residues. In DNA form, the CDR3 reads TGTGCCAGCAGTGAAATAGCCAGTCTAGCCAAAAACATTCAGTACTTC. Translated: CASSEIASLAKNIQYF.

The chain carries TRBV15 and TRBJ2-1; TRBD2 is a possible D gene (5 bases). The CDR3 runs 16 residues. The germline V gene has CDR1 LNHNV and CDR2 YYDKDF (reference sequence). V lost 0 bases to trimming and J lost 0 bases, with 9 bases between them. The CDR3 DNA reads TGTGCCACCAGCAGAGAGGGAGATAGCTCCTACAATGAGCAGTTCTTC. This encodes CATSREGDSSYNEQFF.

The chain uses TRBV7-9 and TRBJ2-5, with 8 bases fitting TRBD1. Looked up from germline, CDR1 is SEHNR and CDR2 is FQNEAQ (reference sequence). Trimming took 5 bases from V and 5 from J; bases not matched to a gene: 7. CDR3 length equals 14 residues. This CDR3 reads CASSTGQGRETQYF. CDR3 DNA: TGTGCCAGCAGCACCGGACAGGGTCGGGAGACCCAGTACTTC.

The rearrangement links TRBV5-1 to TRBJ1-2; D is perhaps TRBD1 (5 bases). Germline loops: CDR1 SGHRS, CDR2 YFSETQ. The CDR3 has 13 amino acids. V was pared by 4 bases and J by 6 bases, with 13 bases between. In DNA form, the CDR3 reads TGCGCCAGCAGCCTTGGCATCAGGGATGGCTACACCTTC. Protein product: CASSLGIRDGYTF.

The chain carries TRBV5-1 and TRBJ2-2; 7 bases fit TRBD2. This CDR3 contains 17 residues. Germline CDR1 SGHRS, CDR2 YFSETQ. With 3 bases clipped from V and 5 bases from J, the junction kept 13 bases outside the gene matches. CDR3 bases: TGCGCCAGCAGCTCCCGAGGGGCGGGAGAGGGTACCGGGGAGCTGTTTTTT. It encodes CASSSRGAGEGTGELFF.

The gene calls are TRBV2 and TRBJ1-2, with 10 bases that match TRBD1. V lost 5 bases to trimming and J lost 3 bases; unmatched junction nucleotides: 6. Per the germline V gene, CDR1 is SNHLY and CDR2 is FYNNEI. There are 15 residues in the CDR3. The CDR3 bases are TGTGCCAGCAGTCCGGTGACAGGGGGCGACTATGGCTACACCTTC. It translates to CASSPVTGGDYGYTF.